This TCR beta chain was sequenced for a study of PD-L1 blockade in urothelial cancer. Germline-derived CDR1 and CDR2 are SGHNT and YYREEE (reference sequence). After removal of 4 bases from V and 6 bases from J, the junction contained 6 bases not matched to a gene. This CDR3 has 14 residues. Repertoires were generated with immunoSEQ multiplex PCR, while TCRdb's copy carries only in-frame clones and drops some. Of some 100,000 clones in the sample, around 89% were seen once. Time point reported: pretreatment peripheral blood. There were between 1 and 8 samples from each patient, taken pretreatment and on-treatment.

Sequencing used PBMCs, obtained around atezolizumab (anti-PD-L1) treatment. The sequence was collected from a woman aged 80 or older with urothelial cancer. The V call is TRBV5-4, the J call TRBJ2-2; TRBD2 agrees at 7 bases. CDR3 residues: CASSPPTSPGELFF. The CDR3, as DNA: TGTGCCAGCAGCCCCCCGACTAGCCCCGGGGAGCTGTTTTTT.